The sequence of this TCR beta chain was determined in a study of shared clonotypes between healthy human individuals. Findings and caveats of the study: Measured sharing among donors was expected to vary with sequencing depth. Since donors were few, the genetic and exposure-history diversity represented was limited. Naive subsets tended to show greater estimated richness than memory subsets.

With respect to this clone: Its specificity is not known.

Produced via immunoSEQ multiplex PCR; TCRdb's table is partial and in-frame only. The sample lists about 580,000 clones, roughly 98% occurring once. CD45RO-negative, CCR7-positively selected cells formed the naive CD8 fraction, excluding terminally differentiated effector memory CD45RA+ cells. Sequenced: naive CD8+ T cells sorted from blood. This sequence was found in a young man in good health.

The CDR3 DNA is TGCGCCAGCAGTGCAGCAGACTACGAGCAGTACTTC. Amino acid sequence: CASSAADYEQYF. The chain couples TRBV10-2 to TRBJ2-7, with no clear D. The V gene's germline CDR1 is WSHSY and CDR2 SAAADI. The CDR3 is 12 amino acids. The V and J ends lost 4 bases and 3 bases respectively, with 7 bases between them.